This entry concerns a single T cell receptor beta chain. What this receptor recognizes is not known. The input lacks base qualities; no much larger clone sits a single base away. Whole blood was collected in K2EDTA tubes by collaborating institutions according to the institutions' own protocols. Collaborator samples were shipped for TCRbeta analysis as frozen whole blood, isolated PBMCs, or DNA extracted from either sample type. The data originate from a study of blood T cell repertoires in COVID-19 (dated by TCRdb to about 2020). Regarding the research as a whole: Collaborator samples came from the United States, Italy and Spain and covered acute and convalescent phases of COVID-19. The repertoires were released in a freely available public database meant as a resource for research on the immune response to SARS-CoV-2. Samples were obtained from the ongoing ImmuneRACE study (first 160 participants) and from over 1,000 subjects provided by 6 global collaborators. The material from the prospective study consisted of cDNA or gDNA derived from T cells, B-cell-depleted T cells, or PBMCs. Subjects who had been exposed to COVID-19, were actively infected with it, or had recovered from it provided the deeply sampled blood TCRbeta repertoires that made up the dataset. Nearly every sample came with metadata listing a de-identified subject ID, COVID-19 status, age in years and sex. Where HLA class I and class II types were available, the types were taken from metadata supplied by the sample provider, not from assay-based typing.

The CDR3 holds 14 amino acids from the cysteine to the phenylalanine. The entry retains the CDR3 DNA only, 42 bases that are in frame from base 1. The CDR1 and CDR2 encoded by the germline V gene are SGHTA and FQGNSA. A distance of 9 bases separates the germline ends of V and J, which lose 2 bases and 2 bases respectively. The paper's findings and limits, for the study overall: The quantity of clinical and demographic metadata differed by source and by participant and was supplied without curation.

TCRbeta CDR3 regions were amplified from genomic DNA by means of the immunoSEQ Assay, a bias-controlled multiplex PCR. Per the authors' processing: Within the assay, amplification of reference gene primers was used to estimate how many nucleated cells each sample contained. To quantify the absolute abundance of each unique TCRbeta CDR3 rearrangement, sequence reads were collapsed and filtered. For each sample, productive Simpson clonality was calculated by taking the square root of Simpson's diversity index across productive rearrangements. TCRdb took this table from immuneACCESS and kept in-frame rearrangements with V and J called. Such tables lack part of the clones; where checked against another copy, unresolved V genes explain under half of the gap, and the rest is unexplained. The V and J calls and clone size come from that table; D and trimming were worked out from the DNA. The sample has 240,000 or so clones on record, roughly nine tenths of them singletons. The ten biggest clones cover roughly 5.8% of the sample.

Sequencing was done on a sample of peripheral blood. The chain couples TRBV7-2 to TRBJ1-1, with the D gene not confidently named. The clonotype was recovered from a man aged 55-75 years with acute or convalescent COVID-19. The nucleotide sequence reads TGTGCCAGCAGCTTATCGGCGGCTAACACTGAAGCTTTCTTT. This encodes CASSLSAANTEAFF.